The 23 T cell receptor beta chains given below trace back to one sample, sequenced in a study of blood T cell repertoires in COVID-19. Only in-frame clones appear in the TCRdb table, and some are missing; sequencing was by immunoSEQ multiplex PCR. The table lists 160,000 or so clones, about 89% of them singletons. Material for sequencing was peripheral blood. Receptors originate from a man between 60 and 75 years old with acute or convalescent COVID-19.

The CDR3 loop is CASSSPNRGSPLHF. CDR3 nucleotides: TGTGCCAGCAGCTCTCCAAACCGGGGTTCACCCCTCCACTTT. The chain links TRBV7-2 to TRBJ1-6; no reliable D call. V lost 4 bases and J lost 9, with 13 bases in between. CDR1 is SGHTA, CDR2 FQGNSA, per germline. The CDR3 runs 14 residues.

V is TRBV20-1 and J is TRBJ2-4; TRBD1 agrees at 8 bases. The V gene end was trimmed by 3 bases and the J gene end by 4 bases; junction bases not matched to a gene: 8. The CDR3 is made up of 15 amino acids. Germline V gene lookup returns CDR1 DFQATT and CDR2 SNEGSKA (reference sequence). In DNA form, the CDR3 reads TGCAGTGCTAGTCCCGGGACAGGAGATAAAAACATTCAGTACTTC. Residues: CSASPGTGDKNIQYF.

A note on this clone: Other DNA sequences from this sample encode an identical CDR3 as well. This chain uses TRBV9 with TRBJ2-1; D may be TRBD1 (6 bases). Trimming took off 0 bases at V and 1 base at J, with 8 bases between the two ends. The germline V gene has CDR1 SGDLS and CDR2 YYNGEE. The CDR3 is 15 residues long. In DNA, the CDR3 is TGTGCCAGCAGCGTAGGCAGGGGTTCCTACAATGAGCAGTTCTTC. Translated: CASSVGRGSYNEQFF.

This chain links TRBV2 with TRBJ2-3, with 15 bases aligning to TRBD2. The CDR3 loop spans 19 amino acids. Germline V gene sequence: CDR1 SNHLY, CDR2 FYNNEI. V lost 5 bases to trimming and J lost 1 base; unmatched junction nucleotides: 10. The CDR3 here is CASSLGGLAGGGGTDTQYF. In nucleotides, the CDR3 is TGTGCCAGCAGTCTCGGGGGACTAGCGGGGGGCGGAGGCACAGATACGCAGTATTTT.

This sequence joins TRBV5-6 and TRBJ1-5; maybe TRBD1 (5 bases). In germline, CDR1 is SGHDT, CDR2 YYEEEE. The germline V and J ends were trimmed by 1 base and 5 bases, with 13 bases remaining between them. This CDR3 is built from 15 residues. The chain's CDR3 is CASSLYGATDQPQHF. The CDR3 DNA sequence: TGTGCCAGCAGCTTGTATGGGGCGACAGATCAGCCCCAGCATTTT.

The chain carries TRBV4-2 and TRBJ2-5, with 13 bases that match TRBD2. The CDR3 consists of 17 residues. In germline, CDR1 is LGHNA, CDR2 YNFKEQ. V lost 5 bases and J lost 5; bases outside the gene matches: 11. CDR3 DNA sequence: TGTGCCAGCAGCAAGGGGACTAGCGGGGATCCGTTGGAGACCCAGTACTTC. Encoded protein: CASSKGTSGDPLETQYF.

The chain couples TRBV7-2 to TRBJ2-3; the match to TRBD2 covers 11 bases. The V gene end was trimmed by 5 bases and the J gene end by 8 bases; junction bases not matched to a gene: 12. The germline CDR1 and CDR2 sequences are SGHTA and FQGNSA. CDR3 length: 16 residues. The CDR3 sequence: CASSGLAGILGGTQYF. For the CDR3, the DNA is TGTGCCAGCAGCGGACTAGCGGGTATCCTAGGGGGTACGCAGTATTTT. Combining the CDR3 with reference TRBV7-2 and TRBJ2-3 gives the whole variable domain GAGVSQSPSNKVTEKGKDVELRCDPISGHTALYWYRQSLGQGLEFLIYFQGNSAPDKSGLPSDRFSAERTGGSVSTLTIQRTQQEDSAVYLCASSGLAGILGGTQYFGPGTRLTVL.

The rearrangement uses TRBV19 and TRBJ1-2; D is unresolved. The CDR3 length is 16 residues. V gave up 6 bases and J gave up 7 bases, with 24 bases separating them. Germline assignment: CDR1 LNHDA and CDR2 SQIVND (reference sequence). CDR3 protein: CASSLYSEAFSTGYTF. The DNA of the CDR3 is TGTGCCAGTAGCCTGTATTCGGAGGCCTTTTCTACTGGCTACACCTTC.

The V and J genes are TRBV3-1 (or the pseudogene TRBV3-2) and TRBJ1-6, with 8 bases aligning to TRBD1. The CDR3 covers 14 residues. J was trimmed by 9 bases and V by 4 bases; bases with no gene match: 5. Germline assignment: CDR1 LGHDT and CDR2 YNNKEL (reference sequence). CDR3 sequence: CASSLHRGGSPLHF. The CDR3 region has the DNA TGTGCCAGCAGCCTCCACAGGGGGGGTTCACCCCTCCACTTT.

The J gene is TRBJ1-1, the V gene TRBV7-8; D call uncertain. The germline V gene encodes CDR1 SGHVS and CDR2 FQNEAQ. CDR3 length: 16 residues. V lost 5 bases and J lost 0, with 16 bases in between. The CDR3, as DNA: TGTGCCAGCAGCCCCCCACGGGGAAAAATGAACACTGAAGCTTTCTTT. This sequence encodes CASSPPRGKMNTEAFF.

The rearrangement joins TRBV7-8 to TRBJ2-1, with D possibly matching TRBD2 (5 bases). Germline CDR1 is SGHVS and CDR2 is FQNEAQ. V was clipped by 0 bases and J by 6 bases, with 18 bases between them. The CDR3 extends over 17 amino acids. DNA for the CDR3: TGTGCCAGCAGCTTAGCGGGGAGCCCCGGAGGTTTCAATGAGCAGTTCTTC. Encoded protein: CASSLAGSPGGFNEQFF.

The rearrangement links TRBV13 to TRBJ2-1; no definite D call. Germline CDR1 reads PRHDT; CDR2 reads FYEKMQ (reference sequence). This CDR3 is built from 11 residues. V lost 5 bases and J lost 5, with 4 bases in between. CDR3: CASSTHNEQFF. The CDR3 DNA reads TGTGCCAGCAGCACTCACAATGAGCAGTTCTTC. Variable domain in full (rest from reference TRBV13 and TRBJ2-1): AAGVIQSPRHLIKEKRETATLKCYPIPRHDTVYWYQQGPGQDPQFLISFYEKMQSDKGSIPDRFSAQQFSDYHSELNMSSLELGDSALYFCASSTHNEQFFGPGTRLTVL.

The chain has TRBV2 and TRBJ2-1; D is undetermined. The CDR3 totals 14 residues. V dropped 11 bases and J dropped 1 base, with 15 bases sitting between them. Germline CDR1 is SNHLY and CDR2 is FYNNEI. CDR3 amino acids: CAVHPPQSYNEQFF. The CDR3 region has the DNA TGTGCCGTACACCCGCCGCAATCCTACAATGAGCAGTTCTTC. The whole variable domain, filled in from reference TRBV2 and TRBJ2-1, reads EPEVTQTPSHQVTQMGQEVILRCVPISNHLYFYWYRQILGQKVEFLVSFYNNEISEKSEIFDDQFSVERPDGSNFTLKIRSTKLEDSAMYFCAVHPPQSYNEQFFGPGTRLTVL.

J is TRBJ1-1 and V is TRBV19; 7 bases agree with TRBD1. V lost 3 bases and J lost 5; bases outside the gene matches: 9. Germline V gene data show CDR1 as LNHDA and CDR2 as SQIVND (reference sequence). This CDR3 is 15 amino acids long. The CDR3 sequence: CASSIQGVGKTEAFF. CDR3 in DNA: TGTGCCAGTAGTATTCAGGGGGTAGGGAAAACTGAAGCTTTCTTT.

CDR3: CASSLNGGVEQFF. The CDR3 region has the DNA TGTGCCAGCAGCTTAAATGGGGGCGTTGAGCAGTTCTTC. V and J are TRBV7-3 and TRBJ2-1, with D perhaps matching TRBD1 (6 bases). Trimming shortened V by 1 base and J by 9 bases, and 10 bases separated the two germline ends. The V gene's germline CDR1 is SGHTA and CDR2 FQGTGA. This CDR3 is 13 amino acids long.

The V gene is TRBV7-9, the J gene TRBJ2-5; TRBD1 aligns across 7 bases. The CDR3 covers 16 residues. In germline, CDR1 is SEHNR, CDR2 FQNEAQ (reference sequence). The V and J ends lost 5 bases and 0 bases, in that order; junction bases with no gene match: 9. CDR3 amino acids: CASSPPRGTDQETQYF. For the CDR3, the DNA is TGTGCCAGCAGCCCTCCGAGAGGGACAGACCAAGAGACCCAGTACTTC.

The genes are TRBV9 and TRBJ2-2; no firm D call. CDR3 length: 12 amino acids. Trimming stripped 4 bases from V and 4 bases from J, with 5 bases between. The germline CDR1 and CDR2 sequences are SGDLS and YYNGEE. The CDR3 loop reads CASSPGTGELFF. The CDR3 DNA reads as TGTGCCAGCAGCCCGGGCACCGGGGAGCTGTTTTTT. Full variable domain (missing parts from reference TRBV9 and TRBJ2-2): DSGVTQTPKHLITATGQRVTLRCSPRSGDLSVYWYQQSLDQGLQFLIQYYNGEERAKGNILERFSAQQFPDLHSELNLSSLELGDSALYFCASSPGTGELFFGEGSRLTVL.

The chain has TRBV12-3 or TRBV12-4 and TRBJ1-1; D unresolved. Trimming took 6 bases from V and 1 from J, leaving 9 bases between them. CDR3 size: 13 residues. The CDR3 spells CASRSRTNTEAFF. The CDR3 nucleotides read TGTGCCAGCAGATCCAGAACGAACACTGAAGCTTTCTTT.

The chain links TRBV2 to TRBJ1-3, with 7 nucleotides matching TRBD1. Germline values: CDR1 SNHLY, CDR2 FYNNEI. This CDR3 region has 19 residues. V gave up 2 bases and J gave up 2 bases; unmatched junction bases: 15. The CDR3 is CASSEQGRGVERAGNTIYF. The CDR3 DNA sequence: TGTGCCAGCAGTGAACAAGGCAGGGGGGTCGAGAGGGCTGGAAACACCATATATTTT.

In DNA, the CDR3 is TGTGCCAGCAGCTTAATGACAGCGAGGAACACTGAAGCTTTCTTT. Translating gives CASSLMTARNTEAFF. V gene TRBV7-8 combines with J gene TRBJ1-1, with D possibly matching TRBD1 (5 bases). CDR3 length equals 15 residues. Germline V lookup: CDR1 SGHVS, CDR2 FQNEAQ. Trimming shortened V by 2 bases and J by 1 base, and 11 bases separated the two germline ends.

V gene TRBV7-9 combines with J gene TRBJ2-5; D gene ambiguous. Germline V gives CDR1 SEHNR, CDR2 FQNEAQ (reference sequence). CDR3 length: 17 amino acids. Between the trimmed V and J ends, which lost 2 bases and 2 bases, there was a span of 18 bases. The CDR3 region is CASSLRPAAGEQETQYF. The CDR3 DNA is TGTGCCAGCAGCTTAAGGCCGGCCGCAGGCGAGCAAGAGACCCAGTACTTC. Looking up the rest from reference TRBV7-9 and TRBJ2-5 gives the full variable domain: DTGVSQNPRHKITKRGQNVTFRCDPISEHNRLYWYRQTLGQGPEFLTYFQNEAQLEKSRLLSDRFSAERPKGSFSTLEIQRTEQGDSAMYLCASSLRPAAGEQETQYFGPGTRLLVL.

The V and J genes are TRBV11-2 and TRBJ1-4, with D uncertain. The germline CDR1 and CDR2 sequences are SGHAT and FQNNGV. Trimming cost V 0 bases and J 11 bases, with 13 bases left between them. The CDR3 sequence is 14 residues long. Here the CDR3 reads CASSLDITVRKLFF. The CDR3 DNA reads TGTGCCAGCAGCTTAGATATTACAGTCCGGAAACTGTTTTTT.

The chain couples TRBV12-3 or TRBV12-4 to TRBJ1-2; D not resolved. The CDR3 runs to 13 residues. V was pared by 3 bases and J by 4 bases, with 9 bases between. CDR3 DNA sequence: TGTGCCAGCAGTTTTTGGGAGAGCTATGGCTACACCTTC. This translates into CASSFWESYGYTF.